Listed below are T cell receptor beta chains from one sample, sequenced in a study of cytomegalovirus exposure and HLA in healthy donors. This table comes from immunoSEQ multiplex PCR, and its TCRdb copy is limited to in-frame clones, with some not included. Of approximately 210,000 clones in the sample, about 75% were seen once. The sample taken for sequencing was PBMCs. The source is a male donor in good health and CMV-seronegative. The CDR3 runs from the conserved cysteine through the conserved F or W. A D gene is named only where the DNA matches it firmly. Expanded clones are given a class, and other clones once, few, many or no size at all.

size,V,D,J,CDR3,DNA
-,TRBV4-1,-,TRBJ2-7,CASSQEGGRAPFYEQYF,TGCGCCAGCAGCCAAGAAGGAGGCAGAGCACCTTTCTACGAGCAGTACTTC
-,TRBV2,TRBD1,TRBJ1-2,CASSVTGWGNYGYTF,TGTGCCAGCAGTGTGACAGGGTGGGGGAACTATGGCTACACCTTC
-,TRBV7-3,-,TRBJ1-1,CASSLERGNTEAFF,TGTGCCAGCAGCTTAGAACGGGGTAACACTGAAGCTTTCTTT
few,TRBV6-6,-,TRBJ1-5,CASRGRGSGNQPQHF,TGTGCCAGCAGGGGCCGGGGGAGTGGCAATCAGCCCCAGCATTTT
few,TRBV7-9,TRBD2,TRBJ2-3,CASSGLGAGGTDTQYF,TGTGCCAGCAGCGGCCTTGGGGCGGGGGGGACAGATACGCAGTATTTT
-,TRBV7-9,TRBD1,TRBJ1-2,CASSSQGDRGRTNYGYTF,TGTGCCAGCAGCTCCCAGGGGGACAGGGGGCGCACTAACTATGGCTACACCTTC
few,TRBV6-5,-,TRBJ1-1,CASHTGTTEAFF,TGTGCCAGCCACACAGGCACCACTGAAGCTTTCTTT
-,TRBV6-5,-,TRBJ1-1,CASSYPGLDKNTEAFF,TGTGCCAGCAGTTACCCCGGCCTTGACAAGAACACTGAAGCTTTCTTT
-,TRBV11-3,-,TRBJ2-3,CASSELNTDTQYF,TGTGCCAGCAGCGAACTAAACACAGATACGCAGTATTTT
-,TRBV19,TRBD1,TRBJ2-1,CASNPGQGVYNEQFF,TGTGCCAGTAATCCGGGACAGGGTGTCTACAATGAGCAGTTCTTC
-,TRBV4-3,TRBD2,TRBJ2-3,CASSQVWGGPSTDTQYF,TGCGCCAGCAGCCAAGTATGGGGGGGACCCAGCACAGATACGCAGTATTTT
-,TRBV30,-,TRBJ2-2,CAWTPGGWDTGELFF,TGTGCCTGGACGCCAGGAGGTTGGGACACCGGGGAGCTGTTTTTT
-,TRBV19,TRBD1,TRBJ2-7,CASSIRSGTVPYEQYF,TGTGCCAGTAGTATCAGGTCCGGGACAGTCCCCTACGAGCAGTACTTC
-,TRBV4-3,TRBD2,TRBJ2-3,CASSQFWVAGAPSTDTQYF,TGCGCCAGCAGCCAATTCTGGGTAGCGGGAGCCCCAAGCACAGATACGCAGTATTTT
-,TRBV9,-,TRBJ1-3,CASSVEQGWGNTIYF,TGTGCCAGCAGCGTAGAACAGGGATGGGGAAACACCATATATTTT
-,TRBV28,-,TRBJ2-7,CASTQTGSSYEQYF,TGTGCCAGCACCCAAACCGGGTCCTCCTACGAGCAGTACTTC
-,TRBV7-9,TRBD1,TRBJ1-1,CASNLGQGTTEAFF,TGTGCCAGCAACCTCGGACAGGGGACCACTGAAGCTTTCTTT
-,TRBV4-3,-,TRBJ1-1,CASSQDKHIRSPEAFF,TGCGCCAGCAGCCAAGATAAACACATCCGGAGCCCTGAAGCTTTCTTT
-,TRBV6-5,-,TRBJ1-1,CASSYSGITVNTEAFF,TGTGCCAGCAGTTACTCGGGTATAACAGTGAACACTGAAGCTTTCTTT
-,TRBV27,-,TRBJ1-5,CASSPNEGNQPQHF,TGTGCCAGCAGTCCCAACGAGGGCAATCAGCCCCAGCATTTT
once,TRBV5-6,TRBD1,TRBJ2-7,CASSLGAGTVYEQYF,TGTGCCAGCAGCTTGGGGGCCGGGACAGTATACGAGCAGTACTTC
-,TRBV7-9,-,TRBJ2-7,CASNPSEAYEQYF,TGTGCCAGCAACCCGTCAGAAGCCTACGAGCAGTACTTC
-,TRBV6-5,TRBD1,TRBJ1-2,CASSYRVRGDYGYTF,TGTGCCAGCAGTTATCGGGTCAGGGGGGACTATGGCTACACCTTC
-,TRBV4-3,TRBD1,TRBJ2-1,CASSQDQQGVGQFF,TGCGCCAGCAGCCAAGACCAACAGGGGGTAGGGCAGTTCTTC
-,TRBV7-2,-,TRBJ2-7,CASSLDYLEQYF,TGTGCCAGCAGCTTGGACTACCTCGAGCAGTACTTC
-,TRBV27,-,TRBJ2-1,CASSDYRVRDYLAGNEQFF,TGTGCCAGCAGTGACTACAGGGTACGGGATTATCTAGCTGGCAATGAGCAGTTCTTC
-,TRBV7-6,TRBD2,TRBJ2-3,CASRLAGGSTDTQYF,TGTGCCAGCAGACTAGCGGGGGGAAGCACAGATACGCAGTATTTT
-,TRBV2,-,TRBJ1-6,CASTPTGFDSPLHF,TGTGCCAGCACCCCCACAGGGTTTGATTCACCCCTCCACTTT
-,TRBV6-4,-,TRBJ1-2,CASSPRARF,TGTGCCAGCAGTCCGAGGGCAAGATTC
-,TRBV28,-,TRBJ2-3,CASSLRKTPTDTQYF,TGTGCCAGCAGCCTTCGAAAGACTCCCACAGATACGCAGTATTTT
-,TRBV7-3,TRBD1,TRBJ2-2,CASSSFPGQGSGELFF,TGTGCCAGCAGCTCGTTCCCGGGACAGGGGTCCGGGGAGCTGTTTTTT
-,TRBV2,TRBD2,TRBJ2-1,CASTGLVYNEQFF,TGTGCCAGCACGGGACTAGTTTACAATGAGCAGTTCTTC
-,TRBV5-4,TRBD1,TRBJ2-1,CASSFRQGEQFF,TGTGCCAGCAGCTTCCGACAGGGTGAGCAGTTCTTC
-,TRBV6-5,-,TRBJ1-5,CASSIDRSNQPQHF,TGTGCCAGCAGCATTGACAGGTCGAATCAGCCCCAGCATTTT
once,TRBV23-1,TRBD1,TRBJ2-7,CASGTGGHWGYEQYF,TGCGCCAGCGGGACAGGGGGCCATTGGGGGTACGAGCAGTACTTC
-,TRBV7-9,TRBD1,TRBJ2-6,CAKKTTGGGANVLTF,TGTGCCAAAAAAACGACAGGGGGTGGGGCCAACGTCCTGACTTTC
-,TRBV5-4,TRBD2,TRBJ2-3,CASSTPAGGSTDTQYF,TGTGCCAGCAGCACCCCAGCGGGAGGGTCCACAGATACGCAGTATTTT
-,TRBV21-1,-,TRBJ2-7,CASSKSSGCRGLSSYEQYF,TGTGCCAGCAGCAAATCCTCCGGATGTCGAGGGCTTAGCTCCTACGAGCAGTACTTC
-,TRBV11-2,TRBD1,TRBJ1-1,CASSNRGQTNTEAFF,TGTGCCAGCAGTAACAGGGGGCAGACGAACACTGAAGCTTTCTTT
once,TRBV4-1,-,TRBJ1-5,CASSQAEVSNQPQHF,TGCGCCAGCAGCCAGGCAGAAGTTAGCAATCAGCCCCAGCATTTT
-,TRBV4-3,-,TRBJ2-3,CASSRSASTDTQYF,TGCGCCAGCAGCCGAAGCGCGAGCACAGATACGCAGTATTTT